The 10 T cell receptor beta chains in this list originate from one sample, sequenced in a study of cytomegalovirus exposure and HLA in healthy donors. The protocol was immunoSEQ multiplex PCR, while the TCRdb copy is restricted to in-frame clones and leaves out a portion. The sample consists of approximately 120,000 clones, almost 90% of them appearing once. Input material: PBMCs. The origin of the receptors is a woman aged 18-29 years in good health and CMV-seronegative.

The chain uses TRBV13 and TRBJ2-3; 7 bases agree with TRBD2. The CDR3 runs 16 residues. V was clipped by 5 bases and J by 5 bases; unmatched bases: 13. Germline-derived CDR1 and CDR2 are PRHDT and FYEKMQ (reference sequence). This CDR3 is CASSLRIVGGEDTQYF. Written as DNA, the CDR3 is TGTGCCAGCAGCCTTAGGATTGTGGGAGGGGAAGATACGCAGTATTTT. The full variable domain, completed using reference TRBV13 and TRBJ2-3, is AAGVIQSPRHLIKEKRETATLKCYPIPRHDTVYWYQQGPGQDPQFLISFYEKMQSDKGSIPDRFSAQQFSDYHSELNMSSLELGDSALYFCASSLRIVGGEDTQYFGPGTRLTVL.

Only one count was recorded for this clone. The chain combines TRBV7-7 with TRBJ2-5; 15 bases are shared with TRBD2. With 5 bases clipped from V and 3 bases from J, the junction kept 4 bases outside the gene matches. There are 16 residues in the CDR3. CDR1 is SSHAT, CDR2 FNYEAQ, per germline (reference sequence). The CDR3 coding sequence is TGTGCCAGCAGCCCGGGACTAGCGGGAGGTAAAGAGACCCAGTACTTC. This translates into CASSPGLAGGKETQYF.

The CDR3 region has the DNA TGTGCCAGCAGGGGACTAGCGGGGGGCAACAACAATGAGCAGTTCTTC. Translated, it gives CASRGLAGGNNNEQFF. This chain connects TRBV28 to TRBJ2-1; 15 bases are shared with TRBD2. Germline assignment: CDR1 MDHEN and CDR2 SYDVKM. This CDR3 has 16 residues. The ends lost 6 bases at V and 5 bases at J; junction bases unmatched: 5. Filled out from reference TRBV28 and TRBJ2-1, the complete variable domain reads DVKVTQSSRYLVKRTGEKVFLECVQDMDHENMFWYRQDPGLGLRLIYFSYDVKMKEKGDIPEGYSVSREKKERFSLILESASTNQTSMYLCASRGLAGGNNNEQFFGPGTRLTVL.

The CDR3 region is CARRQDEGDGTGELFF. CDR3 coding DNA: TGTGCCAGACGACAGGACGAGGGGGACGGGACCGGGGAGCTGTTTTTT. The chain carries TRBV2 and TRBJ2-2; possible D gene TRBD1, 6 bases. This CDR3 spans 16 amino acids. Germline V gene sequence: CDR1 SNHLY, CDR2 FYNNEI. V was clipped by 9 bases and J by 5 bases, with 22 bases between them.

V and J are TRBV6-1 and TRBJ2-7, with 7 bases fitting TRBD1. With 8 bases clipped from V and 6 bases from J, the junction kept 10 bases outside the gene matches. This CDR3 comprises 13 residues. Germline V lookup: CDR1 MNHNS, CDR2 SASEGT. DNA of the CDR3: TGTGCCAGCGAAGACAGGGTATTCTTCGAGCAGTACTTC. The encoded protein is CASEDRVFFEQYF.

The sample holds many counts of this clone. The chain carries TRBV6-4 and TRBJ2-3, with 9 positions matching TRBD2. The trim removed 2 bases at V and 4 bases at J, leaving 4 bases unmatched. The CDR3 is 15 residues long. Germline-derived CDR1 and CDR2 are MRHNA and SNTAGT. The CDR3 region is CASSDSGGQADTQYF. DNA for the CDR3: TGTGCCAGCAGTGACAGCGGGGGGCAGGCAGATACGCAGTATTTT.

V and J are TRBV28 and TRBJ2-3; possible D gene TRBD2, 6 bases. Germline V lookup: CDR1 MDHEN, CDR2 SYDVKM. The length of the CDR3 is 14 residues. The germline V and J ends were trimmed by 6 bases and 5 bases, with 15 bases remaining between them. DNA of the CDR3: TGTGCCAGCAGACAATGGAACGGGAGAGATACGCAGTATTTT. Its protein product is CASRQWNGRDTQYF.

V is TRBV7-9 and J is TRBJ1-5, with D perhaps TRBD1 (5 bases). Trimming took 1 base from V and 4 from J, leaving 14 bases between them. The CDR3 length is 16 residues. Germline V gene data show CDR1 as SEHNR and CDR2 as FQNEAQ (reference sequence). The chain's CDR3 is CASSLGGDRGNQPQHF. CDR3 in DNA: TGTGCCAGCAGCTTAGGTGGGGATAGGGGAAATCAGCCCCAGCATTTT.

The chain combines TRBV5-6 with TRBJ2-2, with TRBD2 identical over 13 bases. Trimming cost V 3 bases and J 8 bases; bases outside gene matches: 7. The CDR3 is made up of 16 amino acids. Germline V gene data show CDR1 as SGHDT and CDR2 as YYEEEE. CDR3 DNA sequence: TGTGCCAGCAGCTACCAGACTAGCGGGGGGCTGGGGGAGCTGTTTTTT. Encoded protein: CASSYQTSGGLGELFF.

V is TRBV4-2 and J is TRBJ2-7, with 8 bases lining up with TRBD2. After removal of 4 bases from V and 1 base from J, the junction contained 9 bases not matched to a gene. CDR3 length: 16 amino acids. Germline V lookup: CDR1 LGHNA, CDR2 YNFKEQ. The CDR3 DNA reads TGTGCCAGCAGCCTACGCCTCAGCGGGGGATCCTACGAGCAGTACTTC. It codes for CASSLRLSGGSYEQYF.